This T cell receptor (beta chain) was identified in a study of blood T cell repertoires in COVID-19. Study at large: COVID-19 samples from acute and convalescent phases originated in the United States, Italy and Spain. PBMCs, B-cell-depleted T cells, or T cells were the source of the cDNA or gDNA that made up the material.

Trimming at V came to 0 bases and at J to 6 bases, leaving 11 bases not matched to a gene. CDR1 and CDR2 (germline): SGHDN, FVKESK. The CDR3 sequence is 16 residues long. Per the study methods: Quantification of nucleated cells was approximated via reference gene primer amplification. TCRdb keeps only in-frame clones here, not all; method: immunoSEQ multiplex PCR. The DNA gave D and trimming, while V, J and clone size come from that table. The sample yields fewer than 300,000 clones, 75% to 90% seen once. Specimen: peripheral blood. The chain combines TRBV14 with TRBJ2-7, with TRBD1 identical over 7 bases. The receptor comes from a human donor in a cohort sampled during active COVID-19. The CDR3 protein is CASSQDRFVRGSEQYF. In nucleotides, the CDR3 is TGTGCCAGCAGCCAAGATAGATTTGTCAGGGGGTCCGAGCAGTACTTC.